Listed here are 5 T cell receptor beta chains from one sample, sequenced in a study of shared clonotypes between healthy human individuals. Profiled with immunoSEQ multiplex PCR; TCRdb holds only in-frame clones, not every one. The sample lists a few million clones, about 92% occurring once. What was sequenced was naive CD4+ T cells sorted from blood. The subset was: CD45RA+ positively selected. The receptor source for this set is a man younger than 30 in good health.

The count of this clone is one. This rearrangement joins TRBV29-1 to TRBJ2-7; perhaps TRBD1 as D (6 bases). Germline V lookup: CDR1 SQVTM, CDR2 ANQGSEA. V gave up 2 bases and J gave up 0 bases, with 11 bases separating them. The CDR3 runs to 14 residues. The CDR3 region is CSVESTRGSYEQYF. Written as DNA, the CDR3 is TGCAGCGTTGAATCCACCAGGGGCTCCTACGAGCAGTACTTC.

The genes are TRBV27 and TRBJ2-1, with a weak D call TRBD1 (6 bases). The CDR3 totals 16 residues. Germline V CDR1 and CDR2: MNHEY, SMNVEV (reference sequence). The V end lost 4 bases, the J end lost 5 bases, and 18 bases lay between the germline ends. CDR3 in amino acids: CASSSVGGVWNNEQFF. CDR3 DNA: TGTGCCAGCAGTTCAGTTGGGGGCGTTTGGAACAATGAGCAGTTCTTC.

The chain uses TRBV7-9 and TRBJ2-2; 8 bases fit TRBD1. CDR1 is SEHNR, CDR2 FQNEAQ, per germline (reference sequence). This CDR3 contains 15 residues. Trimming removed 3 bases from V and 4 bases from J; junction bases left unmatched: 4. CDR3 in DNA: TGTGCCAGCAGCTTGCGGACAGGGAGCACCGGGGAGCTGTTTTTT. Translating gives CASSLRTGSTGELFF.

In this sample, this clone turned up once. J is TRBJ1-4 and V is TRBV19; D gene unclear. Germline V CDR1 and CDR2: LNHDA, SQIVND (reference sequence). Trimming stripped 4 bases from V and 11 bases from J, with 17 bases between. This CDR3 is built from 14 residues. The CDR3 is CASSTTDLTRKLFF. CDR3 sequence (DNA): TGTGCCAGTAGTACAACGGACCTCACCAGGAAACTGTTTTTT.

This chain connects TRBV6-6 to TRBJ2-3, with a possible D match to TRBD2 (7 bases). The CDR3 runs to 14 residues. Germline CDR1 is MNHNY and CDR2 is SVGAGI (reference sequence). Between the trimmed V and J ends, which lost 11 bases and 6 bases, there was a span of 21 bases. CDR3 protein: CASRAAGAGDTQYF. DNA for the CDR3: TGTGCCTCTCGAGCGGCGGGGGCAGGGGATACGCAGTATTTT.